The clone carrying this T cell receptor beta chain was detected once. This entry comes from a study of blood T cell repertoires in COVID-19. Study at large: Acute-phase and convalescent COVID-19 samples originated in the United States, Italy and Spain. Nucleic acid was either cDNA or gDNA, and it came from T cells, B-cell-depleted T cells, or PBMCs.

Germline-derived CDR1 and CDR2 are SEHNR and FQNEAQ (reference sequence). The V and J ends lost 0 bases and 1 base respectively, with 10 bases between them. The length of the CDR3 is 16 residues. Original data processing: Nucleated cell counts were estimated from reference gene primer amplification. TCRdb's copy holds only in-frame clones and misses some; the assay was immunoSEQ multiplex PCR. V, J and clone size reflect that table, while D and trimming were determined from the DNA. The sample holds under 150,000 clones, 75% to 90% seen once. What was sequenced was peripheral blood. V is TRBV7-9 and J is TRBJ1-5; the D gene is possibly TRBD1 (5 bases). The sequence was obtained from a woman aged 45-65 years who had recovered from COVID-19. CDR3 sequence reads: CASSLADSLSNQPQHF. Written as DNA, the CDR3 is TGTGCCAGCAGCTTAGCTGACAGTTTAAGCAATCAGCCCCAGCATTTT.